The clone carrying this T cell receptor (beta chain) was counted between two and nine times. Its antigen is still unknown. The data were obtained in a study of T-cell memory formation after mild COVID-19. About the study: TCR clusters were mostly confined to one donor each.

Study-level findings and limits: The study found balanced CD4/CD8 in clones contracting day 15 to 85 and a CD4+ lean in later expanders.

MiXCR, run by TCRdb on the 5' RACE reads, gives a single entry per CDR3 protein. The sample includes around 160,000 distinct CDR3 sequences, 11% of them seen just once. The TCR originated in a man younger than 35 who had mild COVID-19 (a few samples of this study predate the infection). Cell type and time point are not known. The sample was PBMCs or a T cell subset sorted from them (not recorded which).

CDR3 protein: CASSQEGFAGVGYTF. The CDR3 DNA follows: TGTGCCAGCAGCCAAGAGGGCTTCGCGGGGGTTGGCTACACCTTC. This chain connects TRBV4-2 to TRBJ1-2, with a tentative D call TRBD1 (5 bases). The germline V gene encodes CDR1 LGHNA and CDR2 YNFKEQ. The CDR3 has 15 residues. V lost 0 bases and J 7 bases, leaving 15 bases between the germline ends.